Each of the 18 T cell receptor beta chains below was sequenced from the same sample in a study of beta chain features in type 1 diabetes. The isolated RNA, all of it, was reverse transcribed, so expressed TCRB transcripts were what got sequenced. Method: immunoSEQ multiplex PCR; TCRdb's copy keeps in-frame clones and lacks some. The profile covers 900,000 or so clones, with roughly 15% appearing a single time and 0.023% taken by the ten largest. The sample was naive CD4+ T cells from blood. Receptor source: a woman younger than 35 in good health.

The genes are TRBV18 and TRBJ1-2; TRBD1 is a possible D gene (6 bases). Trimming shortened V by 3 bases and J by 0 bases, and 17 bases separated the two germline ends. The CDR3 totals 17 residues. CDR1 and CDR2 (germline): KGHSH, LQKENI. CDR3 nucleotides: TGTGCCAGCTCACCGAATCTCGGACAGAGACCTAACTATGGCTACACCTTC. This gives the protein CASSPNLGQRPNYGYTF. Combining the CDR3 with reference TRBV18 and TRBJ1-2 gives the whole variable domain NAGVMQNPRHLVRRRGQEARLRCSPMKGHSHVYWYRQLPEEGLKFMVYLQKENIIDESGMPKERFSAEFPKEGPSILRIQQVVRGDSAAYFCASSPNLGQRPNYGYTFGSGTRLTVV.

The chain is built from TRBV29-1 and TRBJ2-3; 9 positions match TRBD2. The V and J ends lost 4 bases and 0 bases, in that order; junction bases with no gene match: 5. The CDR3 sequence is 15 residues long. Germline CDR1 SQVTM, CDR2 ANQGSEA. CDR3 coding DNA: TGCAGCGTTGGAGTAGCGGGAGCTAGCACAGATACGCAGTATTTT. Amino acid sequence: CSVGVAGASTDTQYF.

The V call is TRBV27, the J call TRBJ2-3, with D perhaps being TRBD1 or TRBD2 (5 bases each). V was trimmed by 6 bases and J by 2 bases, leaving 12 bases between them. Germline assignment: CDR1 MNHEY and CDR2 SMNVEV (reference sequence). This CDR3 has 14 amino acids. The CDR3 sequence: CASSFWGTTDTQYF. The DNA of the CDR3 is TGTGCCAGCAGCTTTTGGGGGACCACAGATACGCAGTATTTT.

The rearrangement links TRBV18 to TRBJ1-2, with D perhaps TRBD1 (6 bases). Between the trimmed V and J ends, which lost 3 bases and 8 bases, there was a span of 16 bases. This CDR3 has 14 amino acids. From germline, CDR1 is KGHSH and CDR2 LQKENI. The CDR3 nucleotides are TGTGCCAGCTCACCTCCCCTCCAGGGGAAGGGCTACACCTTC. Residues: CASSPPLQGKGYTF.

The gene calls are TRBV28 and TRBJ1-1; D gene uncertain. Germline V CDR1 and CDR2: MDHEN, SYDVKM. The CDR3 runs to 11 residues. Trimming left V 11 bases short and J 7 bases short, with 14 bases between. The CDR3 here is CAAHSRFEAFF. The CDR3, as DNA: TGTGCCGCACACAGCAGGTTTGAAGCTTTCTTT. Together with reference TRBV28 and TRBJ1-1, the CDR3 gives the full variable domain: DVKVTQSSRYLVKRTGEKVFLECVQDMDHENMFWYRQDPGLGLRLIYFSYDVKMKEKGDIPEGYSVSREKKERFSLILESASTNQTSMYLCAAHSRFEAFFGQGTRLTVV.

The V gene is TRBV2, the J gene TRBJ2-5, with 12 nucleotides matching TRBD2. The V gene end was trimmed by 8 bases and the J gene end by 2 bases; junction bases not matched to a gene: 6. Germline V gene data show CDR1 as SNHLY and CDR2 as FYNNEI. The CDR3 totals 15 residues. The CDR3 DNA is TGTGCCAGCCGGGGACTAGCGGGCGCTCAAGAGACCCAGTACTTC. As protein: CASRGLAGAQETQYF.

The chain employs TRBV7-3 and TRBJ1-2; D gene uncertain. Per germline, CDR1 SGHTA and CDR2 FQGTGA. Trimming pared 2 bases from V and 2 bases from J, leaving 9 bases between. This CDR3 contains 14 residues. For the CDR3, the DNA is TGTGCCAGCAGCTTACAACCGAGCAACTATGGCTACACCTTC. This codes for CASSLQPSNYGYTF.

The chain employs TRBV28 and TRBJ1-5; 10 bases line up with TRBD1. The germline V gene has CDR1 MDHEN and CDR2 SYDVKM. The CDR3 spans 15 residues. The V and J ends lost 6 bases and 11 bases, in that order; junction bases with no gene match: 13. CDR3 nucleotides: TGTGCCAGCAGATCCCAACGACAGGGGGCCGGGTCCCAGCATTTT. Its protein product is CASRSQRQGAGSQHF.

This clone occurred a few times. The gene calls are TRBV28 and TRBJ2-3; a possible D gene is TRBD1 (5 bases). Looked up from germline, CDR1 is MDHEN and CDR2 is SYDVKM. The CDR3 contains 12 residues. V was shortened by 2 bases and J by 5 bases, with 5 bases between the two germline ends. The CDR3 nucleotides are TGTGCCAGCAGTTTAAGGGGAGATACGCAGTATTTT. Encoded protein: CASSLRGDTQYF.

The CDR3 nucleotides are TGTGCCAGCAGCTTGGGAGACTTATACAATGAGCAGTTCTTC. As protein: CASSLGDLYNEQFF. The J gene is TRBJ2-1, the V gene TRBV7-8; perhaps TRBD2 as D (5 bases). Germline V gene data show CDR1 as SGHVS and CDR2 as FQNEAQ. V lost 3 bases, J lost 4 bases, and 10 bases lay in between. CDR3 length: 14 residues. Full variable domain (missing parts from reference TRBV7-8 and TRBJ2-1): GAGVSQSPRYKVAKRGQDVALRCDPISGHVSLFWYQQALGQGPEFLTYFQNEAQLDKSGLPSDRFFAERPEGSVSTLKIQRTQQEDSAVYLCASSLGDLYNEQFFGPGTRLTVL.

This sequence joins TRBV27 and TRBJ2-7; 9 positions agree with TRBD1. Germline loops: CDR1 MNHEY, CDR2 SMNVEV (reference sequence). V lost 5 bases and J lost 3; bases outside the gene matches: 11. CDR3 length: 16 amino acids. CDR3 sequence: CASSPRTGEGFYEQYF. In DNA, the CDR3 is TGTGCCAGCAGTCCAAGGACAGGGGAAGGTTTCTACGAGCAGTACTTC.

A few counts support this clone. The chain has TRBV4-3 and TRBJ2-7; 7 bases line up with TRBD1. CDR1 LGHNA and CDR2 YSLEER come from the germline V gene. The CDR3 consists of 18 residues. With V trimmed by 0 bases and J by 1 base, 12 bases remained unmatched. The CDR3, as DNA: TGCGCCAGCAGCCAAGATGCCTTCCGAGGGGACAGTTCCTACGAGCAGTACTTC. Translating gives CASSQDAFRGDSSYEQYF.

V gene TRBV10-2 combines with J gene TRBJ2-1; D remains unclear. CDR3 size: 10 residues. Germline assignment: CDR1 WSHSY and CDR2 SAAADI. V gave up 5 bases and J gave up 8 bases, with 4 bases separating them. CDR3 bases: TGCGCCAGCAGTCGAGATGAGCAGTTCTTC. Translating it yields CASSRDEQFF.

This CDR3 is CASSYGPQGVTDTQYF. CDR3 DNA: TGTGCCAGCAGTTACGGCCCACAGGGCGTCACAGATACGCAGTATTTT. The chain joins TRBV6-5 to TRBJ2-3; D perhaps matches TRBD1 (6 bases). V dropped 2 bases and J dropped 2 bases, with 14 bases sitting between them. CDR3 length equals 16 residues. Germline CDR1 MNHEY, CDR2 SVGAGI.

This clone came up a few times. The genes are TRBV4-3 and TRBJ1-2; TRBD1 matches 10 bases. The V gene end was trimmed by 1 base and the J gene end by 0 bases; junction bases not matched to a gene: 2. The CDR3 loop spans 16 amino acids. From germline, CDR1 is LGHNA and CDR2 YSLEER. For the CDR3, the DNA is TGCGCCAGCAGCCAAGCGGGACAGGGGACTAACTATGGCTACACCTTC. This translates into CASSQAGQGTNYGYTF.

J is TRBJ2-7 and V is TRBV6-5; a possible D gene is TRBD2 (7 bases). The CDR3 runs 14 residues. Trimming left V 8 bases short and J 4 bases short, with 18 bases between. Looked up from germline, CDR1 is MNHEY and CDR2 is SVGAGI. The DNA of the CDR3 is TGTGCCAGCTCTTTAAGTGGGGGGGCGTACGAGCAGTACTTC. It encodes CASSLSGGAYEQYF.

The rearrangement uses TRBV25-1 and TRBJ2-7; D possibly matches TRBD1 or TRBD2 (5 bases each). The CDR3 totals 14 residues. Trimming pared 1 base from V and 6 bases from J, leaving 13 bases between. Germline CDR1 and CDR2: MGHDK and SYGVNS. Here the CDR3 reads CASSEFSPGGEQYF. DNA for the CDR3: TGTGCCAGCAGTGAATTCAGCCCTGGGGGCGAGCAGTACTTC.

The J gene is TRBJ2-1, the V gene TRBV19; D is unresolved. Germline assignment: CDR1 LNHDA and CDR2 SQIVND (reference sequence). The CDR3 covers 16 residues. Trimming took 1 base from V and 0 from J, leaving 10 bases between them. The CDR3 sequence is CASSIGMWDSYNEQFF. For the CDR3, the DNA is TGTGCCAGTAGTATAGGTATGTGGGACTCCTACAATGAGCAGTTCTTC.